This TCR beta chain was recorded in a study of cytotoxic CD8 clonotypes in ibrutinib-treated CLL. Notes on this clone: This specimen includes other DNA sequences encoding the same CDR3.

This CDR3 contains 12 residues. Germline CDR1 KGHSH, CDR2 LQKENI. V was shortened by 3 bases and J by 3 bases, with 2 bases between the two germline ends. Only in-frame clones appear in the TCRdb table, and some are missing; sequencing was by immunoSEQ multiplex PCR. The sample lists nearly 300,000 clones; around 77% were seen once. Sequencing used PBMCs, obtained at disease progression, from a patient treated with ibrutinib. The genes are TRBV18 and TRBJ2-2; D gene ambiguous. This receptor was taken from a human donor with chronic lymphocytic leukemia. The chain's CDR3 is CASSPYTGELFF. DNA of the CDR3: TGTGCCAGCTCACCGTACACCGGGGAGCTGTTTTTT.